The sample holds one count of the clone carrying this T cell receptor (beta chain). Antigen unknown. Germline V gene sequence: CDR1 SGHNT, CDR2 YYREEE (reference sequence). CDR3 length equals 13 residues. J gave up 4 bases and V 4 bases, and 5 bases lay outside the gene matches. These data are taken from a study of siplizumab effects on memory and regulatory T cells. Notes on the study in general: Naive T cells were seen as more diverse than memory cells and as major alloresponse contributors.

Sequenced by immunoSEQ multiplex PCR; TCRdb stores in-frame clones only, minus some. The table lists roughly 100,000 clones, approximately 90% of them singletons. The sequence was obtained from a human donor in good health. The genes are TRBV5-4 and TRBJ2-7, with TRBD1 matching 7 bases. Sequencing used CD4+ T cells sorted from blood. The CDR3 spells CASSPETGYEQYF. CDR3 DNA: TGTGCCAGCAGCCCAGAGACAGGGTACGAGCAGTACTTC.